Listed here is a single T cell receptor (beta chain). This record belongs to a study of beta chain features in type 1 diabetes. The sequenced template was cDNA made from the entire isolated RNA. Assay used: immunoSEQ multiplex PCR; TCRdb lists only in-frame clones, some missing. Of 300,000 to 450,000 clones in the sample, 20% were seen once. Germline values: CDR1 SGHNT, CDR2 YYREEE (reference sequence). The V gene lost 3 bases and the J gene lost 3 bases, with 17 bases spanning the gap. CDR3 length: 16 amino acids. The sequence derives from a woman younger than 35 in good health. Sequenced input: naive CD4+ T cells from blood. The chain uses TRBV5-4 and TRBJ2-3, with a possible D match to TRBD1 (5 bases). This CDR3 reads CASSSHQGPKTDTQYF. As DNA, the CDR3 is TGTGCCAGCAGCTCTCACCAGGGTCCTAAGACAGATACGCAGTATTTT. The variable domain in full, with the rest retrieved from reference TRBV5-4 and TRBJ2-3, is ETGVTQSPTHLIKTRGQQVTLRCSSQSGHNTVSWYQQALGQGPQFIFQYYREEENGRGNFPPRFSGLQFPNYSSELNVNALELDDSALYLCASSSHQGPKTDTQYFGPGTRLTVL.